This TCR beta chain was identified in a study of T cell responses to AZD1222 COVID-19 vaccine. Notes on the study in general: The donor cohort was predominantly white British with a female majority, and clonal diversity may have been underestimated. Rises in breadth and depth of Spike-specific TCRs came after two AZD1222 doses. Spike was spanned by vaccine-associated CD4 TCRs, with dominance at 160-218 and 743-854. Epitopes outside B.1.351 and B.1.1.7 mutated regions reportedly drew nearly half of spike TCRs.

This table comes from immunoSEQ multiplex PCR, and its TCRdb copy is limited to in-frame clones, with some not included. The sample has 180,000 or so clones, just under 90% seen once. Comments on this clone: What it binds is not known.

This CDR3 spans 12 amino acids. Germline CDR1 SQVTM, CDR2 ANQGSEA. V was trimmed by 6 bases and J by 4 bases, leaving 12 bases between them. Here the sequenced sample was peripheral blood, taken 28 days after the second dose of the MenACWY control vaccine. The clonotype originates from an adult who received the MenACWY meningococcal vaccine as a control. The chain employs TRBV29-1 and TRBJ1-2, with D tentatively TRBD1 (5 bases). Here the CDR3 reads CSVRDWSYGYTF. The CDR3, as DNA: TGCAGCGTCAGGGACTGGAGCTATGGCTACACCTTC. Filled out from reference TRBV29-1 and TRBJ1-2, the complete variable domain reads SAVISQKPSRDICQRGTSLTIQCQVDSQVTMMFWYRQQPGQSLTLIATANQGSEATYESGFVIDKFPISRPNLTFSTLTVSNMSPEDSSIYLCSVRDWSYGYTFGSGTRLTVV.